Described below is a single T cell receptor beta chain sequence and its context. The clone's antigen remains unknown. Per-base quality was not reported, and no clone a single base away is much larger than it. Collaborating institutions collected whole blood in K2EDTA tubes following their own protocols. For TCRbeta analysis, collaborators shipped samples in one of three forms: frozen whole blood, isolated PBMCs, or DNA extracted from either of those sample types. The data originate from a study of blood T cell repertoires in COVID-19 (dated by TCRdb to the early 2020s). Notes on the research overall: Samples from collaborators originated in the United States, Italy and Spain and spanned both the acute and convalescent phases of COVID-19. The prospective study material was composed of cDNA or gDNA derived from T cells, B-cell-depleted T cells, or PBMCs. Subjects who had been exposed to COVID-19, were actively infected with it, or had recovered from it provided the deeply sampled blood TCRbeta repertoires that made up the dataset. The repertoires were released in a freely available public database intended as a resource for research on the immune response to SARS-CoV-2. Samples were obtained from the ongoing ImmuneRACE study (first 160 participants) and from roughly 1,300 subjects provided by 6 global collaborators. The sample metadata nearly always contained a de-identified subject ID, COVID-19 status, age in years and sex. Where available, HLA class I and class II types were obtained from metadata supplied by the sample provider rather than from assay-based typing.

Paper-wide results and their limitations: Clinical and demographic metadata were provided uncurated, with the amount varying by source and participant.

V drops 3 bases and J drops 2 bases, leaving 6 bases in between. The CDR3 sequence holds 13 residues, the cysteine and phenylalanine included. Of all the DNA, just the CDR3 is kept, 39 bases in frame from base 1. Reading the germline V gene (reference sequence) gives CDR1 LNHDA and CDR2 SQIVND. The immunoSEQ Assay, a bias-controlled multiplex PCR, was used to amplify TCRbeta CDR3 regions from genomic DNA. Per the source publication's procedure: Nucleated cell counts per sample were estimated from amplification of reference gene primers within the assay. To quantify the absolute abundance of each unique TCRbeta CDR3 rearrangement, sequence reads were collapsed and filtered. For each sample, productive Simpson clonality was calculated as the square root of Simpson's diversity index across productive rearrangements. TCRdb carries this immuneACCESS record with in-frame sequences only. Its versions omit some clonotypes, under half of them owing to an unresolved V gene in the studies checked, with the rest unexplained. That table gives V, J and clone size, and the DNA gave D and trimming. The sample yields 40,000 to 60,000 clones; about 85% were counted once. The top ten hold 12% to 15% of the sample.

The TCR comes from a human donor in a cohort sampled during active COVID-19. Sequenced material: peripheral blood. The rearrangement joined TRBV19 to TRBJ2-3; no D gene can be assigned with confidence. The nucleotide sequence is given as TGTGCCAGTAGTATCCACTACACAGATACGCAGTATTTT. Its protein product is CASSIHYTDTQYF.